This is a list of T cell receptor beta chains from one sample in a study of blood T cell repertoires in COVID-19. The assay was immunoSEQ multiplex PCR, and TCRdb's table has in-frame clones only and misses some. Of 250,000 to 300,000 clones listed, around 90% are singletons. Input material: peripheral blood. These receptor sequences come from a woman in her 40s who had recovered from COVID-19. The CDR3 runs from the conserved cysteine through the conserved F or W. D genes are given only for firm matches. Where a row states a size, it is once, few, many or the class of an expanded clone; other rows omit it.

J gene: TRBJ2-2; V gene: TRBV19; D gene: TRBD2; clone size: once; CDR3 protein: CASSGGLAGGQSGELFF; CDR3 DNA: TGTGCCAGTTCAGGGGGTCTAGCGGGAGGGCAAAGCGGGGAGCTGTTTTTT
J gene: TRBJ2-7; V gene: TRBV20-1; D gene: .; clone size: few; CDR3 protein: CSASGAYEQYF; CDR3 DNA: TGCAGTGCTAGCGGAGCCTACGAGCAGTACTTC
J gene: TRBJ2-1; V gene: TRBV5-1; D gene: .; clone size: .; CDR3 protein: CASSWGPERQVGNEQFF; CDR3 DNA: TGCGCCAGCAGCTGGGGACCAGAGCGACAGGTAGGCAATGAGCAGTTCTTC
J gene: TRBJ2-2; V gene: TRBV19; D gene: .; clone size: .; CDR3 protein: CASSIGLANTGELFF; CDR3 DNA: TGTGCCAGTAGTATAGGGCTAGCTAACACCGGGGAGCTGTTTTTT
J gene: TRBJ2-7; V gene: TRBV5-5; D gene: .; clone size: .; CDR3 protein: CASSITGTPSYEQYF; CDR3 DNA: TGTGCCAGCAGCATCACCGGGACTCCGTCCTACGAGCAGTACTTC
J gene: TRBJ2-7; V gene: TRBV10-3; D gene: .; clone size: .; CDR3 protein: CAIRTPTGNSYEQYF; CDR3 DNA: TGTGCCATCCGGACCCCCACAGGGAATTCGTACGAGCAGTACTTC
J gene: TRBJ1-1; V gene: TRBV14; D gene: .; clone size: .; CDR3 protein: CASSLPPTGNTEAFF; CDR3 DNA: TGTGCCAGCAGCCTCCCACCGACAGGGAACACTGAAGCTTTCTTT
J gene: TRBJ2-3; V gene: TRBV7-9; D gene: .; clone size: few; CDR3 protein: CASSLLELRDTQYF; CDR3 DNA: TGTGCCAGCAGCTTATTGGAGTTGAGGGATACGCAGTATTTT
J gene: TRBJ2-7; V gene: TRBV5-1; D gene: .; clone size: once; CDR3 protein: CASSLVQGAYEQYF; CDR3 DNA: TGCGCCAGCAGCTTGGTGCAGGGTGCCTACGAGCAGTACTTC
J gene: TRBJ1-4; V gene: TRBV2; D gene: .; clone size: .; CDR3 protein: CASSEQEGKLFF; CDR3 DNA: TGTGCCAGCAGTGAACAGGAGGGAAAACTGTTTTTT
J gene: TRBJ1-3; V gene: TRBV30; D gene: .; clone size: .; CDR3 protein: CACFENVGGNTIYF; CDR3 DNA: TGTGCCTGTTTCGAAAACGTCGGGGGAAACACCATATATTTT
J gene: TRBJ1-3; V gene: TRBV10-3; D gene: .; clone size: .; CDR3 protein: CAIRPDISSGNTIYF; CDR3 DNA: TGTGCCATCAGACCCGACATTAGCTCTGGAAACACCATATATTTT
J gene: TRBJ2-2; V gene: TRBV27; D gene: TRBD2; clone size: .; CDR3 protein: CASSSWGASGSSGGELFF; CDR3 DNA: TGTGCCAGCAGTTCTTGGGGTGCTAGCGGGAGCAGTGGCGGGGAGCTGTTTTTT
J gene: TRBJ1-5; V gene: TRBV3-1/TRBV3-2; D gene: .; clone size: .; CDR3 protein: CASSPDRVQPQHF; CDR3 DNA: TGTGCCAGCAGCCCCGATCGGGTTCAGCCCCAGCATTTT
J gene: TRBJ1-2; V gene: TRBV14; D gene: TRBD1; clone size: once; CDR3 protein: CASSRGTGRYGYTF; CDR3 DNA: TGTGCCAGCAGCCGCGGGACAGGGCGGTATGGCTACACCTTC
J gene: TRBJ2-7; V gene: TRBV7-3; D gene: TRBD2; clone size: .; CDR3 protein: CASSLLAGEAYEQYF; CDR3 DNA: TGTGCCAGCAGCTTACTAGCGGGCGAAGCCTACGAGCAGTACTTC
J gene: TRBJ2-3; V gene: TRBV6-4; D gene: .; clone size: .; CDR3 protein: CASSGTERDTQYF; CDR3 DNA: TGTGCCAGCAGTGGGACAGAGAGAGATACGCAGTATTTT
J gene: TRBJ2-1; V gene: TRBV30; D gene: .; clone size: .; CDR3 protein: CAWSGSGSYNEQFF; CDR3 DNA: TGTGCCTGGAGTGGGAGCGGCTCCTACAATGAGCAGTTCTTC